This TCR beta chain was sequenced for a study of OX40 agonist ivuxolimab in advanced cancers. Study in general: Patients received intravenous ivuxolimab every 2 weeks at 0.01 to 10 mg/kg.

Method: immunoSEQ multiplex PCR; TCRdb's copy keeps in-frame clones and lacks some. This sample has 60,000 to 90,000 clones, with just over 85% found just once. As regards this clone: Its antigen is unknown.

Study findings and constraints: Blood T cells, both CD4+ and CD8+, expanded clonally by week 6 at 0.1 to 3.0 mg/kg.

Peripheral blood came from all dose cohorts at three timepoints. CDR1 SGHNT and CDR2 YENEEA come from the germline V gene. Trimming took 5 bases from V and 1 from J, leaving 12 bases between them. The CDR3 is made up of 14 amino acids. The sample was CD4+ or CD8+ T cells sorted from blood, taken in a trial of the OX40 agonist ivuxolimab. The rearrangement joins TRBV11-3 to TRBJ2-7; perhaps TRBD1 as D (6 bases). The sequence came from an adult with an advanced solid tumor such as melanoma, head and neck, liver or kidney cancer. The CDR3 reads CASSLRGGSYEQYF. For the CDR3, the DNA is TGTGCCAGCAGCCTACGAGGGGGATCCTACGAGCAGTACTTC. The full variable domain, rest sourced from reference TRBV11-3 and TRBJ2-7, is EAGVVQSPRYKIIEKKQPVAFWCNPISGHNTLYWYLQNLGQGPELLIRYENEEAVDDSQLPKDRFSAERLKGVDSTLKIQPAELGDSAVYLCASSLRGGSYEQYFGPGTRLTVT.